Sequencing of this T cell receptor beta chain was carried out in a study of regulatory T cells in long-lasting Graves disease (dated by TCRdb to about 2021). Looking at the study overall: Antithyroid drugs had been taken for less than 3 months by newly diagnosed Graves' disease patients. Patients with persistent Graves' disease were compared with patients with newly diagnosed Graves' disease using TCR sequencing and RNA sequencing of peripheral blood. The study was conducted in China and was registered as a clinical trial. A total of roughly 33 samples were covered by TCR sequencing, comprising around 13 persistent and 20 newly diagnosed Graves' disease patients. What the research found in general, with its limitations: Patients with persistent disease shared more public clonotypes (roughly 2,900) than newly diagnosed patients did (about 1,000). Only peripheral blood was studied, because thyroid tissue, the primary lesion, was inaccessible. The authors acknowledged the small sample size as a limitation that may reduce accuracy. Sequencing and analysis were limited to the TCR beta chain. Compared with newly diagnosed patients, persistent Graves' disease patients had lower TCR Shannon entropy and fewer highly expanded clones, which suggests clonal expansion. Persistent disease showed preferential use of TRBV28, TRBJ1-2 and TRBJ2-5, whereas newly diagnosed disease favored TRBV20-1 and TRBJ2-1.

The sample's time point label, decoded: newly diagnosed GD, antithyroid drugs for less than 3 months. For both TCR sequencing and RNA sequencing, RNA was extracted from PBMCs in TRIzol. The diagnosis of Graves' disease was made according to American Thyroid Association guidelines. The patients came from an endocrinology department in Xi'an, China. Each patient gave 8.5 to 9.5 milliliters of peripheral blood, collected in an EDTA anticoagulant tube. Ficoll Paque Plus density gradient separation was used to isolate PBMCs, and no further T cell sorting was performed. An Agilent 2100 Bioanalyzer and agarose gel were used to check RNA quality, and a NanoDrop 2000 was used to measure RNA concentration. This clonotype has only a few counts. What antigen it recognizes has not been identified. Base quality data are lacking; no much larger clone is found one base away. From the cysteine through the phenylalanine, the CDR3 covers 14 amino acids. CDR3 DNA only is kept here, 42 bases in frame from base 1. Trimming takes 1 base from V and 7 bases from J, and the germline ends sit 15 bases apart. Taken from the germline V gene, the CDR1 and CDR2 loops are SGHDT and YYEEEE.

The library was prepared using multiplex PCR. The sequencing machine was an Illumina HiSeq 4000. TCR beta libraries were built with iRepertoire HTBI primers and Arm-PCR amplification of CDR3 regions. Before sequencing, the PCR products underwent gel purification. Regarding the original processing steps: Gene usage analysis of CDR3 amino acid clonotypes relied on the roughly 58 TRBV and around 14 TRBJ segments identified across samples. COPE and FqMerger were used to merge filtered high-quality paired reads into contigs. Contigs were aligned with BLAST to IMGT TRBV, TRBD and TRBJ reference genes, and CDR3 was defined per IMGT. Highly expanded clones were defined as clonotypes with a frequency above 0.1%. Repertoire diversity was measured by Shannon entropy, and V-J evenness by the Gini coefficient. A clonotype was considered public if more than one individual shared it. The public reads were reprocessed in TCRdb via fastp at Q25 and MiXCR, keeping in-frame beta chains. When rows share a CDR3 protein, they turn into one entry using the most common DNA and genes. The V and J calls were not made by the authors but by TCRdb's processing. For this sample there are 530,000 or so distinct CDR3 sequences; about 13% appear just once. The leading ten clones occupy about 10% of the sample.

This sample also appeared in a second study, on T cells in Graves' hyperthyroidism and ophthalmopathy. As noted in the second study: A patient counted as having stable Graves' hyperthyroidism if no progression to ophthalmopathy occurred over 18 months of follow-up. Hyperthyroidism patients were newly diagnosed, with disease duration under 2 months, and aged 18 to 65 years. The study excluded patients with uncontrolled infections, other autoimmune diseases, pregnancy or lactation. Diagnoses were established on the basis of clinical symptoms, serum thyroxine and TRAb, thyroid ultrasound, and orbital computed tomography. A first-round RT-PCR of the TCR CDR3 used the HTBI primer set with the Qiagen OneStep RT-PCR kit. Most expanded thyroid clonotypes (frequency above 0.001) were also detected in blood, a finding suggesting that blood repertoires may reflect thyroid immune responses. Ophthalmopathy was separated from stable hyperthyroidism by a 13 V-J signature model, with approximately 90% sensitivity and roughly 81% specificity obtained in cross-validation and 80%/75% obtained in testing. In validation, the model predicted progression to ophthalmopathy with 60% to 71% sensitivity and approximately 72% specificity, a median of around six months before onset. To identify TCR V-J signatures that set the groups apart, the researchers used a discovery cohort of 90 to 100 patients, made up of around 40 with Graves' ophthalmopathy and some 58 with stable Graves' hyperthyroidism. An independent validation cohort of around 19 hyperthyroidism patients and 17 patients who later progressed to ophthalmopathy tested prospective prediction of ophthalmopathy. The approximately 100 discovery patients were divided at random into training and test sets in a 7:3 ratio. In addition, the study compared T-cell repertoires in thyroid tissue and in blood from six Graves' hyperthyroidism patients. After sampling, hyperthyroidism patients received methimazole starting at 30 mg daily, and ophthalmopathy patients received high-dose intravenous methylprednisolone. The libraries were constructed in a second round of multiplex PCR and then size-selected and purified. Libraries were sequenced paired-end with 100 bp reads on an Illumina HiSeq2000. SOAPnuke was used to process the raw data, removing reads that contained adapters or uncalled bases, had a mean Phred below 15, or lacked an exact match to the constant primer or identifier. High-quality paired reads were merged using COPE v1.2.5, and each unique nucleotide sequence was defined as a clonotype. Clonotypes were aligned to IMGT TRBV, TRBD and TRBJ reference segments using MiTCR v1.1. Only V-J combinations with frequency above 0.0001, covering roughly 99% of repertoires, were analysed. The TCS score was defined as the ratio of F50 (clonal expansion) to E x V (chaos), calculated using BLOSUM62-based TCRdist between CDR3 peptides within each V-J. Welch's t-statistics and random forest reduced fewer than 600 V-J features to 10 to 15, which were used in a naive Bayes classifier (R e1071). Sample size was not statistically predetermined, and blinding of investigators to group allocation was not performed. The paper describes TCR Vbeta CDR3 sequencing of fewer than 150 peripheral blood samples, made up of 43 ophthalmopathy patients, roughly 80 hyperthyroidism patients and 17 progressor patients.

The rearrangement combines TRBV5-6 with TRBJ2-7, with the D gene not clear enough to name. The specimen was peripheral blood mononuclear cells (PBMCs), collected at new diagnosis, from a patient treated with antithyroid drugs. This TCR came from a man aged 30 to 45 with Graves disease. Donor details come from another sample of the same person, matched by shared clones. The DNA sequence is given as TGTGCCAGCAGCTTGCAGGTCCGCACCCAGGAGCAGTACTTC. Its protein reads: CASSLQVRTQEQYF.